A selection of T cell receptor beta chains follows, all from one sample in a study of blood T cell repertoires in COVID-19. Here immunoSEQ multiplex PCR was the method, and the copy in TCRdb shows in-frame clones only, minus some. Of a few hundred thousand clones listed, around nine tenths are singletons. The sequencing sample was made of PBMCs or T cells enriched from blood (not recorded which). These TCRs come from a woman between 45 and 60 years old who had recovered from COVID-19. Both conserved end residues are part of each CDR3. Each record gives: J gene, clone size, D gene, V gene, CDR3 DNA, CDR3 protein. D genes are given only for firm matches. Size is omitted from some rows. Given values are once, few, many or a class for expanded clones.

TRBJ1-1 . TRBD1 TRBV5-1 TGCGCCAGCAGCTTGATAGGGGGCGCTACTGAAGCTTTCTTT CASSLIGGATEAFF
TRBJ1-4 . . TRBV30 TGTGCCTGGAGTGTACTCCGGAGACGGTCTAATGAAAAACTGTTTTTT CAWSVLRRRSNEKLFF
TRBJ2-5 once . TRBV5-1 TGCGCCAGCCGTGGGAGTACCGGAAAAGAGACCCAGTACTTC CASRGSTGKETQYF
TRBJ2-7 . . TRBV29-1 TGCAGCGTTGTAGCGGCGGACCACTACGAGCAGTACTTC CSVVAADHYEQYF
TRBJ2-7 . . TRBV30 TGTGCCTGGAGTAAGAGGCCCCAAGAGCAGTACTTC CAWSKRPQEQYF
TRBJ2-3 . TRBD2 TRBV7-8 TGTGCCAGCAGCCACTTTAGCGGGGGAGGGACAGATACGCAGTATTTT CASSHFSGGGTDTQYF
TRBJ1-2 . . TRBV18 TGTGCCAGCTCACCAAATAGTCGCGGGATTTCTGCGGCATTCGGGTATGGCTACACCTTC CASSPNSRGISAAFGYGYTF
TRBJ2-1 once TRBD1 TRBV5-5 TGTGCCAGCAGCTCCGTGGGACAGCCCTACAATGAGCAGTTCTTC CASSSVGQPYNEQFF
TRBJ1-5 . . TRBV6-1 TGTGCCAGCAGTGGAGAGCCAGGGCTTCCTAATCAGCCCCAGCATTTT CASSGEPGLPNQPQHF
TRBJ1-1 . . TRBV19 TGTGCCAGTAGGGCGGCGGGTCGGACTGAAGCTTTCTTT CASRAAGRTEAFF
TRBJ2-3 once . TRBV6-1 TGTGCCAGCAGTGAAGGGGGGGGCGGGGCAGATACGCAGTATTTT CASSEGGGGADTQYF
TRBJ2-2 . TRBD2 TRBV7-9 TGTGCCAGCAGCCACGGACTAGCCGGCGGGGAGCTGTTTTTT CASSHGLAGGELFF
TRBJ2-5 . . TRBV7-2 TGTGCCAGCGGGCCCGAGACGTGGGCCCCCGAGACCCAGTACTTC CASGPETWAPETQYF
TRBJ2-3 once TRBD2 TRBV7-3 TGTGCCAGCAGCCTAGTCGGGGCTAGCGGGGGGTACACAGATACGCAGTATTTT CASSLVGASGGYTDTQYF
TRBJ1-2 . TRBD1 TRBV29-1 TGCAGCGTTCTCGGGGGACAGGGCTTATCGGATGGCTACACCTTC CSVLGGQGLSDGYTF
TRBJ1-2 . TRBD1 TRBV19 TGTGCCAGTAGTCTCGGGACAGTCTATGGCTACACCTTC CASSLGTVYGYTF
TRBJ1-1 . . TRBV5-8 TGTGCCAGCAGCTATTTGCAGGGAAGGGGTGAAGCTTTCTTT CASSYLQGRGEAFF
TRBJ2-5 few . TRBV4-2 TGTGCCAGCAGCCAGGGGTGGCTAGCCTCAGAGACCCAGTACTTC CASSQGWLASETQYF
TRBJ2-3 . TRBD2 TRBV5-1 TGCGCCAGCAGCTTACTATCACCGGGACTAGGAAAATACACAGATACGCAGTATTTT CASSLLSPGLGKYTDTQYF
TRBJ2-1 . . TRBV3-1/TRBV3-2 TGTGCCAGCAGCCAAGAACTCCCGTACAATGAGCAGTTCTTC CASSQELPYNEQFF
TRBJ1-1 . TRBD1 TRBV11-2 TGTGCCAGCAGCGCGGACAGGGACCAAGCTGAAGCTTTCTTT CASSADRDQAEAFF
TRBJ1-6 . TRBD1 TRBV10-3 TGTGCCTCTACTCAGGGACAGCATAATTCACCCCTCCACTTT CASTQGQHNSPLHF
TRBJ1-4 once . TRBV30 TGTGCCTGGAGTACGGGACTCCGGAATGAAAAACTGTTTTTT CAWSTGLRNEKLFF
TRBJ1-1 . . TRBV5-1 TGCGCCAGCAGCCCTGACGGCAGGAATTTGAACACTGAAGCTTTCTTT CASSPDGRNLNTEAFF
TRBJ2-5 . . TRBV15 TGTGCCACCAGCAGAGATCTGGGTGGGCAGGGGGGTGAAGAGACCCAGTACTTC CATSRDLGGQGGEETQYF
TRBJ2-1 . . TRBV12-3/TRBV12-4 TGTGCCAGCAGTTTTGGCTCTGCAGGGCAGTTCTTC CASSFGSAGQFF
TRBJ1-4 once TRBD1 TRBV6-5 TGTGCCAGCCGGGACCAGGGGGCGGCTAATGAAAAACTGTTTTTT CASRDQGAANEKLFF
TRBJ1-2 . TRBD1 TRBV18 TGTGCCAGCTCACCATCAGGGGGCTATGGCTACACCTTC CASSPSGGYGYTF
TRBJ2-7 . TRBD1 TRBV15 TGTGCCACCAGCGATGGGACAGGGATCTACGAGCAGTACTTC CATSDGTGIYEQYF
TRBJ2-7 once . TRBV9 TGTGCCAGCAGCGTAGAGTTCCGACAAGACCCCTACGAGCAGTACTTC CASSVEFRQDPYEQYF
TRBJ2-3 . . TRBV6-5 TGTGCCACCGGTATGGGGGGAACAGATACGCAGTATTTT CATGMGGTDTQYF
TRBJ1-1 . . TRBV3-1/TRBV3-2 TGTGCCAGCAGCCCCTGGGACACGCAGTTTTCTTTCTTT CASSPWDTQFSFF
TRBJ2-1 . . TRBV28 TGTGCCAGCAGTTTGCCCCCCAACAACAATGAGCAGTTCTTC CASSLPPNNNEQFF
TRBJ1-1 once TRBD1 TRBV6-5 TGTGCCAGCAAACCTCAGACAGGGCAGAACACTGAAGCTTTCTTT CASKPQTGQNTEAFF
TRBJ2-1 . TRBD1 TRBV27 TGTGCCAGCAGTTGGACAGGGGGCCACAATGAGCAGTTCTTC CASSWTGGHNEQFF
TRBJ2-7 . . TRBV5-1 TGCGCCAGCAGCTTGGGCACGACAGGGAGGAGGGACGAGCAGTACTTC CASSLGTTGRRDEQYF
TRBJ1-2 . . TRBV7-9 TGTGCCAGCAGCCGGGGGGATTACGACTATGGCTACACCTTC CASSRGDYDYGYTF
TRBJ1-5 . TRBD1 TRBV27 TGTGCCAGCAGGGGACAGGGGCTTCAGCCCCAGCATTTT CASRGQGLQPQHF
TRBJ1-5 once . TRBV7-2 TGTGCCAGCAGCTCAACAGGGACGCCTCAGCCCCAGCATTTT CASSSTGTPQPQHF
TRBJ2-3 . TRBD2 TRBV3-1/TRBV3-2 TGTGCCAGCAGGGACGAGCGGGGCAGCACAGATACGCAGTATTTT CASRDERGSTDTQYF
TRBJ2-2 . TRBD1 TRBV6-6 TGTGCCAGCAGTCTTGGACAGGGGAACACCGGGGAGCTGTTTTTT CASSLGQGNTGELFF
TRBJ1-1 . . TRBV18 TGTGCCAGCTCCCAAGCAGAGCACAGGCTCACTGAAGCTTTCTTT CASSQAEHRLTEAFF
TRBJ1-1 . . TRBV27 TGTGCCAGCAGTTTAACGACAGGCCTGAACACTGAAGCTTTCTTT CASSLTTGLNTEAFF
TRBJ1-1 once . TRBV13 TGTGCCAGCAGCTTAGCATGGAGAGGTGTTCCAAAAGCTTTCTTT CASSLAWRGVPKAFF
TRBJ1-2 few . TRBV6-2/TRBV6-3 TGTGCCAGCAGGTACAGGGAGCCCATATACTATGGCTACACCTTC CASRYREPIYYGYTF
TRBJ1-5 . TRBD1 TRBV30 TGTGCCTGGAGCACAGGGGGTCAGCCCCAGCATTTT CAWSTGGQPQHF
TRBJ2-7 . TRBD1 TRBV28 TGTGCCAGCAGTTTTAATTCGGGACAGGGGTTCTACGAGCAGTACTTC CASSFNSGQGFYEQYF
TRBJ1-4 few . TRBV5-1 TGCGCCAGCAGCTCCCTAGGGGAGGCTAATGAAAAACTGTTTTTT CASSSLGEANEKLFF
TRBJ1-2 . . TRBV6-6 TGTGCCAGCACCTCGGTCGTGTTTCCGTCGGAGGGGGGCTACACCTTC CASTSVVFPSEGGYTF
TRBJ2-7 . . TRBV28 TGTGCCAGCAGGGGGACAATACGGTACGAGCAGTACTTC CASRGTIRYEQYF
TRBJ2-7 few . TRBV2 TGTGCCAGCCACAAGATAGACAGCTACGAGCAGTACTTC CASHKIDSYEQYF
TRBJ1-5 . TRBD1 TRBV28 TGTGCCAGCAGCCCGACAGGGGGCTACAATCAGCCCCAGCATTTT CASSPTGGYNQPQHF
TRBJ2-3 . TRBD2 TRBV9 TGTGCCAGCAGCTTTGGGACTAGCTTTGATACGCAGTATTTT CASSFGTSFDTQYF
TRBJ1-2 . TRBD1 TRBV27 TGTGCCAGCAGCCGATTAGCGCAGGGACAGGGGGAGTATGGCTACACCTTC CASSRLAQGQGEYGYTF
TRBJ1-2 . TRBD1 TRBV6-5 TGTGCCAGCAGCGAGGGGGCGCGAGGCTATGGCTACACCTTC CASSEGARGYGYTF
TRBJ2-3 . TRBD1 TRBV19 TGTGCCAGTAGTACCCCGGGACAGGGGGAAGGGGGCACAGATACGCAGTATTTT CASSTPGQGEGGTDTQYF
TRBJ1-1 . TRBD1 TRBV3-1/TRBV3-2 TGTGCCAGCAGGGGGACAGAATTGAACACTGAAGCTTTCTTT CASRGTELNTEAFF
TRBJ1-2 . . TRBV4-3 TGCGCCAGCAGCCAAGTGCAGGCCTATGGCTACACCTTC CASSQVQAYGYTF
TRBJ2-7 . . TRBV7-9 TGTGCCAGCAGCTTCGTTTCAGACAATTACTACGAGCAGTACTTC CASSFVSDNYYEQYF